The present entry profiles one TCR beta chain with its context. Data came from immunoSEQ multiplex PCR; TCRdb stores just in-frame clones and leaves some out. The sample shows about 250,000 clones, around nine tenths of them seen only once. This entry comes from a study of blood T cell repertoires in COVID-19. Study-level information: Sites across the United States, Italy and Spain contributed samples from acute and convalescent COVID-19. The cDNA or gDNA used as material had been derived from T cells, B-cell-depleted T cells, or PBMCs.

Deletions cut 2 bases from V and 4 bases from J, with 9 bases between. The CDR3 runs 14 residues. The germline gives CDR1 LGHNA, CDR2 YSLEER. The TCR sequence derives from a woman aged 40 to 49 who had recovered from COVID-19. Material: peripheral blood. V is TRBV4-3 and J is TRBJ2-1, with TRBD2 as a possible D gene (6 bases). CDR3 sequence: CASSQLGGYNEQFF. The DNA of the CDR3 is TGCGCCAGCAGCCAATTAGGAGGGTACAATGAGCAGTTCTTC.